This section outlines one T cell receptor (beta chain) sequence together with its context. The antigen is not known. Method: immunoSEQ multiplex PCR; TCRdb's copy keeps in-frame clones and lacks some. Of tens of thousands of clones listed, roughly 96% are singletons. The data were obtained in a study of monozygotic twins with cystic fibrosis. Overall study results and limits: The repertoire was suggested to be naive-dominated, clonality median 0.0095.

The source is a girl aged 2-9 years with cystic fibrosis. What was sequenced was blood.

CDR3 sequence reads: CASSEVWDNSYEQYF. CDR3 sequence (DNA): TGTGCCAGCAGTGAAGTTTGGGACAACTCCTACGAGCAGTACTTC. The chain recombines TRBV6-1 with TRBJ2-7, with D possibly TRBD1 on 6 matching bases. Germline values: CDR1 MNHNS, CDR2 SASEGT. The CDR3 totals 15 residues. With 1 base removed from V and 0 bases from J, the gap between germline ends came to 10 bases.